The clone carrying this TCR beta chain came up a few times. No antigen is known for it. From germline, CDR1 is KGHSH and CDR2 LQKENI. V shed 5 bases, J shed 4 bases, and the junction held 6 bases outside the gene matches. The CDR3 sequence is 15 residues long. The data stem from a study of T cells in Graves' hyperthyroidism and ophthalmopathy. Overall study context: Before any treatment, at initial diagnosis, peripheral blood was collected.

Study-wide results and caveats: A model built on 13 V-J features separated ophthalmopathy from stable hyperthyroidism. Most clonotypes that expanded in the thyroid above 0.001 also showed up in blood.

RNA transcripts provided the source from which TCR beta CDR3 regions were amplified. With the HTBI primer set, the TCR CDR3 went through a first round of RT-PCR. TCRdb processed the multiplex PCR reads anew with MiXCR; each CDR3 protein has one entry. The top ten hold about 38% of the sample, which has about 380,000 distinct CDR3 sequences, about 18% seen once. The PBMCs studied were ones that came from roughly 11 ml fresh peripheral blood. Sequenced sample: blood. The source is a young man with Graves' ophthalmopathy. This chain joins TRBV18 and TRBJ2-2, with 8 bases matching TRBD1. The CDR3 sequence: CASSIDRGLTGELFF. As DNA, the CDR3 is TGTGCCAGCTCAATCGACAGGGGTCTCACCGGGGAGCTGTTTTTT.